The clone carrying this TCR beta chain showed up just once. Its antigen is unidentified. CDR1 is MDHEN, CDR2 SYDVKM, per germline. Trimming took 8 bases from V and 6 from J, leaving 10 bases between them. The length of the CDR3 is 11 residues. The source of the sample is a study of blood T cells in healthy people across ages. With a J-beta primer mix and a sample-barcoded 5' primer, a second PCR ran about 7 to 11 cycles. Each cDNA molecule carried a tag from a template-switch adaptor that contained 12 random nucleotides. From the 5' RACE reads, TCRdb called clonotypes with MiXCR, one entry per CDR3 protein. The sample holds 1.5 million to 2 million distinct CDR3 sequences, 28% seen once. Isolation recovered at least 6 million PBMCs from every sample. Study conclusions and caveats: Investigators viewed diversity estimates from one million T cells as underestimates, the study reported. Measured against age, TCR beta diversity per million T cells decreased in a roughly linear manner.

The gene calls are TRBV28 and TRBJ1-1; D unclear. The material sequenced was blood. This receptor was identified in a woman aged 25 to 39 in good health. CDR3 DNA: TGTGCCAGCGATGTGGACGCTGAAGCTTTCTTT. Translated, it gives CASDVDAEAFF.